The 4 T cell receptor beta chains reported below all come from one sample, sequenced in a study of CD4 T cells in relation to SARS-CoV-2 and coronaviruses (dated by TCRdb to the early 2020s). CD4+ T cells from unexposed donors were collected before the COVID-19 pandemic (2011-2018). After less than 13 days of culture, CD4+ T cells were isolated with the EasySep CD4+ T cell isolation kit. Their target antigens are unknown. Libraries were constructed by the immunoSEQ multiplex PCR assay. The source is immuneACCESS, and TCRdb retained only in-frame sequences with V and J called. Part of the clones is not carried over; for the studies checked, unresolved V genes explain less than half of this, and the remainder is unexplained. Within this sample are 25,000 to 30,000 clones, with roughly 69% of them counted one time only. Under 25% of the sample is in the top ten clones. Sequenced input: CD4+ T cells from PBMCs, cultured in vitro. The receptors come from a human donor in good health.

Regarding this clone: At one boundary the junction diverges from the germline segment, which might be a read error. The chain is built from TRBV11-2 and TRBJ2-3; D gene unclear. Germline CDR1 and CDR2: SGHAT and FQNNGV. This CDR3 region has 11 residues. The chain's CDR3 is CASSPLSAVFF. The CDR3 DNA sequence: TGTGCCAGCAGCCCGCTGTCTGCGGTTTTTTTT. The variable domain in full, with the rest retrieved from reference TRBV11-2 and TRBJ2-3, is EAGVAQSPRYKIIEKRQSVAFWCNPISGHATLYWYQQILGQGPKLLIQFQNNGVVDDSQLPKDRFSAERLKGVDSTLKIQPAKLEDSAVYLCASSPLSAVFFGPGTRLTVL.

The CDR3 nucleotides read TGTGCCAGCAGCAAAGAGTTATTGGCAGCACCTAACACTGAAGCTTTCTTT. This gives the protein CASSKELLAAPNTEAFF. The chain uses TRBV21-1 and TRBJ1-1. TRBV21-1 is a recognized pseudogene. The CDR3 runs to 17 residues.

The gene calls are TRBV19 and TRBJ2-2, with 9 bases that match TRBD2. After removal of 7 bases from V and 6 bases from J, the junction contained 9 bases not matched to a gene. CDR1 LNHDA and CDR2 SQIVND come from the germline V gene (reference sequence). CDR3 length: 15 amino acids. CDR3 amino acids: CASKSGTSFAGELFF. CDR3 in DNA: TGTGCCAGTAAATCCGGGACTAGCTTCGCCGGGGAGCTGTTTTTT.

Only one count was recorded for this clone. The V call is TRBV29-1, the J call TRBJ2-3; 7 bases are a match to TRBD2. CDR1 SQVTM and CDR2 ANQGSEA come from the germline V gene. The CDR3 runs 14 residues. V was pared by 8 bases and J by 3 bases, with 11 bases of the junction left unmatched. The CDR3 nucleotides read TGCAGCACTGAAGGGGAGGGAGGAACAGATACGCAGTATTTT. It codes for CSTEGEGGTDTQYF.